These 22 T cell receptor beta chains were all obtained from the same sample, sequenced in a study of blood T cells in healthy people across ages (dated by TCRdb to between 2014 and 2017). Library creation used 5' RACE. The instrument was an Illumina HiSeq 2500. A second PCR of roughly 7 to 11 cycles was performed with a sample-barcoded 5' primer and a J-beta primer mix. TCRdb redid the processing of the public reads, applying fastp at Q25 and MiXCR, and retained in-frame beta chains. All rows with the same CDR3 protein become a single entry with the most common DNA and genes. For this sample there are about 1.5 million distinct CDR3 sequences; roughly 43% appear just once. About 4.1% of the sample is held by the ten biggest clonotypes. Sequenced: blood. These receptors originate from a woman aged 18-35 years in good health.

In its sample, this clonotype was seen once. One junction end disagrees with the germline gene, perhaps due to a read error. This rearrangement joins TRBV4-3 to TRBJ1-2; D possibly corresponds to TRBD1 (5 bases). CDR1 and CDR2 (germline): LGHNA, YSLEER. The CDR3 is 15 residues long. DNA of the CDR3: TGCGCCAGCAGCCAAGTTCGGACACCGCGCGATGGCTGCACCTTC. Translated: CASSQVRTPRDGCTF.

The V call is TRBV29-1, the J call TRBJ2-1; 15 bases map to TRBD2. V dropped 5 bases and J dropped 4; count of bases not matched to a gene: 3. The CDR3 loop spans 15 amino acids. Per the germline V gene, CDR1 is SQVTM and CDR2 is ANQGSEA. CDR3 bases: TGCAGCGTTCTAGGGACTAGCGGGGGGTACAATGAGCAGTTCTTC. Protein product: CSVLGTSGGYNEQFF.

This clonotype has a single count. One junction end does not reproduce the germline sequence, and a read error may be involved. The DNA of the CDR3 is TGTGCCGGCAGCCTATCGACAGGTCGACTAGCCAAAAACATTCAGTACTTC. Protein: CAGSLSTGRLAKNIQYF. This sequence joins TRBV6-2 or TRBV6-3 and TRBJ2-4; tentatively, D is TRBD1 (6 bases). In germline, CDR1 is MNHEY, CDR2 SVGEGT. The CDR3 has 17 residues.

The rearrangement joins TRBV27 to TRBJ2-1, with 12 bases identical to TRBD1. The J call may be wrong; the DNA end is better matched by TRBJ2-7. The germline CDR1 and CDR2 sequences are MNHEY and SMNVEV (reference sequence). This CDR3 has 14 residues. CDR3 in DNA: TGTGCCAGCAAGGGACAGGGGGCACCCTACGAGCAGTACTTC. It specifies CASKGQGAPYEQYF.

The chain is built from TRBV2 and TRBJ2-1; 10 bases are shared with TRBD1. V lost 5 bases to trimming and J lost 6 bases; unmatched junction nucleotides: 10. This CDR3 comprises 16 residues. Per the germline V gene, CDR1 is SNHLY and CDR2 is FYNNEI. The DNA for the CDR3 is TGTGCCAGCAGTTTTGAGCACCGGGACAGGGGCAATGAGCAGTTCTTC. Amino acids: CASSFEHRDRGNEQFF.

The table lists this clonotype with a few counts. J is TRBJ2-3 and V is TRBV6-4; TRBD2 agrees at 9 bases. CDR1 and CDR2 (germline): MRHNA, SNTAGT. V was pared by 0 bases and J by 4 bases, with 5 bases of the junction left unmatched. The CDR3 contains 16 residues. This CDR3 reads CASSDSRSGSADTQYF. In DNA form, the CDR3 reads TGTGCCAGCAGTGACTCGCGTAGCGGGAGTGCAGATACGCAGTATTTT.

The chain has TRBV7-9 and TRBJ2-5, with 8 bases identical to TRBD2. The CDR3 consists of 17 residues. The J segment lost 11 bases and the V segment lost 3 bases, leaving 20 bases of the junction unmatched. Germline CDR1 reads SEHNR; CDR2 reads FQNEAQ (reference sequence). The CDR3 here is CASSFVTTWREATEQYF. In DNA, the CDR3 is TGTGCCAGCAGCTTCGTCACTACGTGGCGGGAGGCCACTGAGCAGTACTTC.

The rearrangement uses TRBV12-3 or TRBV12-4 and TRBJ2-5; a possible D gene is TRBD2 (6 bases). V lost 3 bases and J 3 bases, leaving 14 bases between the germline ends. The CDR3 loop spans 15 amino acids. The CDR3 sequence is CASSFLAREEETQYF. The CDR3 DNA follows: TGTGCCAGCAGTTTCTTGGCCAGGGAGGAAGAGACCCAGTACTTC.

The chain links TRBV29-1 to TRBJ1-1; D is perhaps TRBD1 (5 bases). The CDR3 has 13 amino acids. Germline V gene lookup returns CDR1 SQVTM and CDR2 ANQGSEA. Trimming cost V 6 bases and J 1 base, with 12 bases left between them. CDR3 loop: CSVMDTKNTEAFF. For the CDR3, the DNA is TGCAGCGTCATGGACACCAAGAACACTGAAGCTTTCTTT.

V usage is TRBV29-1 and J usage is TRBJ2-4; 8 positions match TRBD2. Germline values: CDR1 SQVTM, CDR2 ANQGSEA. V dropped 2 bases and J dropped 8; count of bases not matched to a gene: 8. This CDR3 has 14 residues. CDR3 sequence: CSVEPGGPGDIQYF. The DNA for the CDR3 is TGCAGCGTTGAACCGGGGGGGCCTGGGGACATTCAGTACTTC.

The V gene is TRBV5-1, the J gene TRBJ2-2; 9 nucleotides align to TRBD1. V dropped 0 bases and J dropped 6; count of bases not matched to a gene: 6. Germline V lookup: CDR1 SGHRS, CDR2 YFSETQ. This CDR3 is built from 16 residues. The CDR3 sequence is CASSLVTGGDAGELFF. DNA of the CDR3: TGCGCCAGCAGCTTGGTTACAGGGGGCGATGCCGGGGAGCTGTTTTTT.

This rearrangement joins TRBV30 to TRBJ1-2; a weak D match, TRBD1 (6 bases). Trimming took off 0 bases at V and 1 base at J, with 12 bases between the two ends. The CDR3 runs 15 residues. CDR1 is GTSNPN and CDR2 is SVGIG in the germline V gene (reference sequence). CDR3 amino acids: CAWSVKGVVNYGYTF. The CDR3 nucleotides are TGTGCCTGGAGTGTAAAGGGGGTGGTTAACTATGGCTACACCTTC.

In regard to this clonotype: The junction departs from the called germline gene at one end, perhaps through a read error. This chain links TRBV7-8 with TRBJ2-7, with 9 bases identical to TRBD2. Germline values: CDR1 SGHVS, CDR2 FQNEAQ. CDR3 length: 15 residues. Here the CDR3 reads CASSLSPLAGNERYF. CDR3 nucleotides: TGTGCCAGCAGCTTATCCCCGCTAGCGGGAAATGAGCGGTACTTC.

V and J are TRBV9 and TRBJ2-1; 13 nucleotides agree with TRBD2. The tail of the sequence fits TRBJ2-7 better, so the J call may be wrong. Germline-derived CDR1 and CDR2 are SGDLS and YYNGEE. The CDR3 is 15 residues long. CDR3 loop: CASTGLAGDYNEQYF. CDR3 DNA sequence: TGTGCCAGCACCGGACTAGCGGGAGATTACAATGAGCAGTACTTC.

Worth noting for this clonotype: Since a much larger clone is just one base distant, this may be a read error. The genes are TRBV12-3 or TRBV12-4 and TRBJ2-7, with 10 bases lining up with TRBD1. J gave up 7 bases and V 1 base, and 7 bases lay outside the gene matches. CDR3 size: 15 residues. The CDR3 nucleotides read TGTGCCAGCAGTTTAGGACAGGGGGCGATCTGTGAGCAGTACTTC. It encodes CASSLGQGAICEQYF.

This clonotype came up a few times. In DNA form, the CDR3 reads TGCAGCGTTGGGACTAGCCTAATGGGCTACAATGAGCAGTACTTC. Protein sequence: CSVGTSLMGYNEQYF. This chain uses TRBV29-1 with TRBJ2-7, with 8 bases fitting TRBD2. After removal of 4 bases from V and 7 bases from J, the junction contained 15 bases not matched to a gene. Germline loops: CDR1 SQVTM, CDR2 ANQGSEA. This CDR3 is built from 15 residues.

The genes are TRBV20-1 and TRBJ2-7, with D unresolved. Germline CDR1 DFQATT, CDR2 SNEGSKA (reference sequence). The CDR3 covers 14 residues. The ends were cut back, 0 bases at V and 0 bases at J, with 9 bases in the middle. The CDR3 DNA follows: TGCAGTGCTAGAGATGAGACAAACTCCTACGAGCAGTACTTC. Amino acid sequence: CSARDETNSYEQYF.

The chain has TRBV7-9 and TRBJ2-1, with D tentatively TRBD1 or TRBD2 (5 bases each). This CDR3 has 11 residues. V was shortened by 3 bases and J by 11 bases, with 8 bases between the two germline ends. CDR1 is SEHNR and CDR2 is FQNEAQ in the germline V gene (reference sequence). CDR3 DNA: TGTGCCAGCAGCTTCCGGGACCAGCAGTTCTTC. It codes for CASSFRDQQFF.

V and J are TRBV14 and TRBJ2-7; D might be TRBD1 (6 bases). Per germline, CDR1 SGHDN and CDR2 FVKESK. V was shortened by 1 base and J by 3 bases, with 7 bases between the two germline ends. CDR3 size: 13 residues. DNA of the CDR3: TGTGCCAGCAGCCAAGCAGGGGACTACGAGCAGTACTTC. It yields the protein CASSQAGDYEQYF.

The gene calls are TRBV20-1 and TRBJ2-1; 11 bases line up with TRBD2. Germline V gene data show CDR1 as DFQATT and CDR2 as SNEGSKA (reference sequence). J lost 7 bases, V lost 1 base, and 3 bases had no gene match. This CDR3 contains 14 residues. CDR3 in amino acids: CSARVAGGANEQFF. DNA for the CDR3: TGCAGTGCTAGAGTAGCGGGAGGGGCAAATGAGCAGTTCTTC.

The chain recombines TRBV12-3 or TRBV12-4 with TRBJ2-2; D is unclear. Between the trimmed V and J ends, which lost 6 bases and 4 bases, there was a span of 0 bases. The CDR3 loop spans 10 amino acids. CDR3 bases: TGTGCCAGCAGCACCGGGGAGCTGTTTTTT. This gives the protein CASSTGELFF.

This clonotype turned up a few times. The CDR3 loop is CASSFSQVGETQYF. The CDR3 DNA reads as TGTGCCAGCAGTTTCTCACAGGTCGGAGAGACCCAGTACTTC. The chain is built from TRBV12-3 or TRBV12-4 and TRBJ2-7; possibly TRBD1 for D (5 bases). The DNA end is a closer match to TRBJ2-5, so the J assignment may be wrong. CDR3 length: 14 amino acids.